These 9 T cell receptor beta chains were sequenced from one sample in a study of T cells in Graves' hyperthyroidism and ophthalmopathy. RNA transcripts yielded amplified TCR beta CDR3 regions. The study used the HTBI primer set for a first-round RT-PCR of the TCR CDR3. MiXCR, run by TCRdb on the multiplex PCR reads, gives a single entry per CDR3 protein. The sample shows around 490,000 distinct CDR3 sequences, 20% of them seen only once. What was sequenced was blood. The origin of the receptors is a middle-aged man with Graves' ophthalmopathy.

This clonotype was picked up many times. This sequence joins TRBV11-3 and TRBJ2-7, with D perhaps matching TRBD2 (7 bases). CDR1 is SGHNT and CDR2 is YENEEA in the germline V gene. CDR3 length equals 13 residues. Trimming left V 5 bases short and J 5 bases short, with 13 bases between. CDR3 amino acids: CASSTQGGDEQYF. CDR3 DNA sequence: TGTGCCAGCAGCACCCAAGGGGGGGACGAGCAGTACTTC.

In this sample, this clonotype turned up many times. This rearrangement joins TRBV2 to TRBJ1-1; TRBD1 is a possible D gene (5 bases). Germline V lookup: CDR1 SNHLY, CDR2 FYNNEI. Trimming stripped 5 bases from V and 8 bases from J, with 21 bases between. The CDR3 is made up of 15 amino acids. CDR3 DNA sequence: TGTGCCAGCAGTTACTCCGGGACCCCAAATAGAGAAGCTTTCTTT. Translation: CASSYSGTPNREAFF.

V usage is TRBV7-8 and J usage is TRBJ2-2; no clear D gene. The V and J ends lost 3 bases and 6 bases respectively, with 8 bases between them. The germline CDR1 and CDR2 sequences are SGHVS and FQNEAQ. The CDR3 sequence is 13 residues long. CDR3 residues: CASSFLAPGELFF. CDR3 DNA: TGTGCCAGCAGCTTCCTTGCCCCCGGGGAGCTGTTTTTT.

This clonotype was seen at least ten times. The V call is TRBV18, the J call TRBJ2-5; TRBD1 or TRBD2 may be the D gene (5 bases each). Germline CDR1 KGHSH, CDR2 LQKENI. There are 15 residues in the CDR3. V shed 8 bases and J shed 5 bases, with 21 bases lying between them. The CDR3 loop reads CASLRDGIAGETQYF. Here the CDR3 DNA reads TGTGCCAGCCTCAGGGACGGAATTGCAGGGGAGACCCAGTACTTC.

This clonotype was observed a few times. The V and J genes are TRBV5-1 and TRBJ2-7; D is tentatively TRBD1 or TRBD2 (6 bases each). The CDR3 sequence is 17 residues long. V was clipped by 0 bases and J by 2 bases, with 18 bases between them. Germline V gene lookup returns CDR1 SGHRS and CDR2 YFSETQ. In DNA form, the CDR3 reads TGCGCCAGCAGCTTGGGTTTTCGGGGGCAACGCGCCTACGAGCAGTACTTC. Protein: CASSLGFRGQRAYEQYF.

This clonotype came up a few times. The chain links TRBV18 to TRBJ2-4; maybe TRBD1 (5 bases). V lost 3 bases and J lost 2, with 8 bases in between. CDR3 length: 14 amino acids. Per germline, CDR1 KGHSH and CDR2 LQKENI. The CDR3 sequence is CASSPTETKNIQYF. CDR3 nucleotide sequence: TGTGCCAGCTCACCGACAGAGACCAAAAACATTCAGTACTTC. The variable domain in full, with the rest retrieved from reference TRBV18 and TRBJ2-4, is NAGVMQNPRHLVRRRGQEARLRCSPMKGHSHVYWYRQLPEEGLKFMVYLQKENIIDESGMPKERFSAEFPKEGPSILRIQQVVRGDSAAYFCASSPTETKNIQYFGAGTRLSVL.

This chain connects TRBV11-2 to TRBJ1-1, with D perhaps matching TRBD1 (5 bases). In germline, CDR1 is SGHAT, CDR2 FQNNGV. The CDR3 length is 18 residues. Deletions cut 3 bases from V and 4 bases from J, with 24 bases between. The CDR3 spells CASSLRGGTTWGITEAFF. The CDR3, as DNA: TGTGCCAGCAGCTTGCGAGGTGGCACCACCTGGGGGATCACTGAAGCTTTCTTT.

V usage is TRBV18 and J usage is TRBJ2-1, with 10 positions matching TRBD1. CDR3 length: 15 residues. Germline assignment: CDR1 KGHSH and CDR2 LQKENI. Trimming took 1 base from V and 5 from J; bases not matched to a gene: 2. CDR3 nucleotides: TGTGCCAGCTCACCACGGGACAGGGGAGACAATGAGCAGTTCTTC. As protein: CASSPRDRGDNEQFF.

This chain joins TRBV3-1 and TRBJ1-2, with D possibly TRBD1 on 5 matching bases. The germline CDR1 and CDR2 sequences are LGHDT and YNNKEL (reference sequence). Trimming removed 1 base at V and 0 bases at J, with 9 bases between. CDR3 length: 15 residues. The CDR3 spells CASSQGQTPNYGYTF. DNA of the CDR3: TGTGCCAGCAGCCAAGGACAGACTCCTAACTATGGCTACACCTTC.